Shown below are 15 T cell receptor beta chains from a single sample sequenced in a study of cytomegalovirus exposure and HLA in healthy donors. The study ran its PCR with 60 Vbeta and 13 Jbeta primers. The repertoire was sequenced with immunoSEQ multiplex PCR; TCRdb's copy has only in-frame clones and lacks some. This listing includes tens of thousands of clones. Sequencing was done on a sample of PBMCs. The receptors come from a woman aged 40 to 50 in good health and CMV-seropositive.

About this clone itself: The same CDR3 also results from other DNA sequences found in this sample. This chain joins TRBV6-4 and TRBJ1-2; tentatively, D is TRBD1 (5 bases). From germline, CDR1 is MRHNA and CDR2 SNTAGT. Trimming left V 4 bases short and J 8 bases short, with 8 bases between. The CDR3 has 11 amino acids. CDR3 nucleotides: TGTGCCAGCAGTGGGGGCTTGGGCTACACCTTC. Translation: CASSGGLGYTF.

The gene calls are TRBV29-1 and TRBJ2-5; 8 bases agree with TRBD1. Germline values: CDR1 SQVTM, CDR2 ANQGSEA. The V and J ends lost 4 bases and 3 bases, in that order; junction bases with no gene match: 10. CDR3 length: 15 amino acids. The CDR3 nucleotides are TGCAGCGTTGGGGGAGGATGGGGACAGGAAGAGACCCAGTACTTC. Translated, it gives CSVGGGWGQEETQYF. The variable domain in full, completed from reference TRBV29-1 and TRBJ2-5, reads SAVISQKPSRDICQRGTSLTIQCQVDSQVTMMFWYRQQPGQSLTLIATANQGSEATYESGFVIDKFPISRPNLTFSTLTVSNMSPEDSSIYLCSVGGGWGQEETQYFGPGTRLLVL.

The chain couples TRBV10-3 to TRBJ2-5; 12 nucleotides line up with TRBD2. CDR1 is ENHRY, CDR2 SYGVKD, per germline. Losses at the gene ends were 2 bases for V and 5 bases for J; bases not matched to a gene: 6. There are 16 residues in the CDR3. CDR3 sequence (DNA): TGTGCCATCAGTGAGGCTAGCGGGAGGGATCGGGAGACCCAGTACTTC. Encoded protein: CAISEASGRDRETQYF.

The chain carries TRBV6-4 and TRBJ1-5; D not certain. This CDR3 comprises 14 residues. From germline, CDR1 is MRHNA and CDR2 SNTAGT. The V gene lost 6 bases and the J gene lost 2 bases, with 11 bases spanning the gap. Written as DNA, the CDR3 is TGTGCCAGCAGCGCCGAAATAGGCAATCAGCCCCAGCATTTT. It translates to CASSAEIGNQPQHF.

The chain combines TRBV5-8 with TRBJ2-7; TRBD1 matches at 9 bases. CDR3 length equals 14 residues. Per the germline V gene, CDR1 is SGHTS and CDR2 is YDEGEE. Trimming took 3 bases from V and 4 from J; bases not matched to a gene: 5. The CDR3 nucleotides are TGTGCCAGCAGCTCCGGGACAGGGTCGTACGAGCAGTACTTC. As protein: CASSSGTGSYEQYF.

The gene calls are TRBV14 and TRBJ2-1; 13 positions match TRBD2. V was clipped by 0 bases and J by 9 bases; unmatched bases: 2. Germline V CDR1 and CDR2: SGHDN, FVKESK. The CDR3 runs 15 residues. The CDR3 region has the DNA TGTGCCAGCAGCCAAGAACTAGCGGGAGGGCCTGAGCAGTTCTTC. It specifies CASSQELAGGPEQFF.

The chain carries TRBV7-6 and TRBJ2-1; the match to TRBD2 covers 8 bases. The ends lost 5 bases at V and 3 bases at J; junction bases unmatched: 6. This CDR3 has 15 residues. Germline-derived CDR1 and CDR2 are SGHVS and FNYEAQ. CDR3: CASSISGIDYNEQFF. The CDR3 nucleotides read TGTGCCAGCAGCATTAGCGGGATCGACTACAATGAGCAGTTCTTC.

The chain combines TRBV29-1 with TRBJ2-7; 9 bases agree with TRBD1. Germline V gene lookup returns CDR1 SQVTM and CDR2 ANQGSEA. The CDR3 is 12 amino acids. The V segment lost 6 bases and the J segment 4 bases; nucleotides outside the gene matches: 4. Here the CDR3 reads CSVRTGVYEQYF. CDR3 DNA: TGCAGCGTGAGGACAGGGGTATACGAGCAGTACTTC.

The rearrangement joins TRBV7-6 to TRBJ1-3; no clear D gene. V lost 5 bases, J lost 1 base, and 18 bases lay in between. This CDR3 contains 17 residues. The germline CDR1 and CDR2 sequences are SGHVS and FNYEAQ. The CDR3 coding sequence is TGTGCCAGCAGCCGAACCGACATACCAGGTTCTGGAAACACCATATATTTT. It yields the protein CASSRTDIPGSGNTIYF.

The V and J genes are TRBV29-1 and TRBJ2-3; 7 bases are a match to TRBD2. The CDR3 contains 16 residues. Trimming at V came to 6 bases and at J to 6 bases, leaving 18 bases not matched to a gene. Germline assignment: CDR1 SQVTM and CDR2 ANQGSEA. The CDR3 DNA sequence: TGCAGCGTCACCGGGACTATCCGGACAAGTCCGGATACGCAGTATTTT. It translates to CSVTGTIRTSPDTQYF.

J is TRBJ1-2 and V is TRBV5-8; 8 nucleotides agree with TRBD1. J lost 7 bases, V lost 5 bases, and 13 bases had no gene match. Germline V gene data show CDR1 as SGHTS and CDR2 as YDEGEE. The CDR3 contains 15 residues. The CDR3 nucleotides read TGTGCCAGCAGTTATTTCCGGACAGGGCGCCTTGGCTACACCTTC. Translated, it gives CASSYFRTGRLGYTF. The full variable domain, rest sourced from reference TRBV5-8 and TRBJ1-2, is EAGVTQSPTHLIKTRGQQATLRCSPISGHTSVYWYQQALGLGLQFLLWYDEGEERNRGNFPPRFSGRQFPNYSSELNVNALELEDSALYLCASSYFRTGRLGYTFGSGTRLTVV.

V is TRBV6-1 and J is TRBJ2-7, with D maybe TRBD1 (6 bases). This CDR3 has 14 amino acids. CDR1 is MNHNS and CDR2 is SASEGT in the germline V gene. Trimming took 5 bases from V and 1 from J, leaving 12 bases between them. CDR3 coding DNA: TGTGCCAGCAGTAACCCACAGGGATCCTACGAGCAGTACTTC. Translating it yields CASSNPQGSYEQYF.

The chain couples TRBV5-6 to TRBJ2-7; TRBD2 is a possible D gene (6 bases). Trimming removed 4 bases from V and 5 bases from J, with 13 bases in between. The CDR3 spans 13 residues. Germline V gene data show CDR1 as SGHDT and CDR2 as YYEEEE. CDR3 loop: CASSGAWRDEQYF. CDR3 nucleotide sequence: TGTGCCAGCAGCGGTGCCTGGAGGGACGAGCAGTACTTC.

The chain recombines TRBV7-9 with TRBJ1-1; tentatively, D is TRBD1 (5 bases). CDR3 length equals 13 residues. Trimming removed 7 bases from V and 5 bases from J, with 14 bases in between. Germline V CDR1 and CDR2: SEHNR, FQNEAQ (reference sequence). CDR3 sequence (DNA): TGTGCCAGCACCCAGGGAGGGGTGACTGAAGCTTTCTTT. Amino acid sequence: CASTQGGVTEAFF.

The chain couples TRBV28 to TRBJ2-2; 10 bases agree with TRBD2. The junction had 0 bases not matched to a gene; V was cut back by 5 bases and J by 0 bases. The germline CDR1 and CDR2 sequences are MDHEN and SYDVKM. This CDR3 contains 15 residues. The CDR3: CASSLAGANTGELFF. CDR3 bases: TGTGCCAGCAGTCTAGCGGGAGCGAACACCGGGGAGCTGTTTTTT.